This T cell receptor (beta chain) was obtained from a study of T-cell memory formation after mild COVID-19. General study results and limits: The study found contracting CD4+ clones mainly in CM and EM and contracting CD8+ clones in EMRA. Whereas later expanders leaned CD4+, clones contracting day 15 to 85 showed a balanced CD4/CD8 makeup. Second-wave clones peaking on day 37 lacked confirmed SARS-CoV-2 specificity.

Constant-segment primers and 5'RACE yielded cDNA libraries for TCR alpha and TCR beta, each carrying sample barcodes and UMIs. From the 5' RACE reads, TCRdb called clonotypes with MiXCR, one entry per CDR3 protein. The data contain fewer than 250,000 distinct CDR3 sequences, around 20% of them singletons. In this sample, this clonotype turned up a few times. Its cognate antigen is unknown. The sample comprised PBMCs or a T cell subset sorted from them (not recorded which). The source of this sequence is an adult woman who had mild COVID-19 (a few samples of this study predate the infection). Cell type and time point are not known.

Here the CDR3 reads CAISGGQNANYGYTF. The CDR3 coding sequence is TGTGCCATCAGTGGGGGACAGAATGCTAACTATGGCTACACCTTC. V is TRBV10-3 and J is TRBJ1-2; 7 bases map to TRBD1. The junction had 5 bases not matched to a gene; V was cut back by 4 bases and J by 0 bases. CDR1 and CDR2 (germline): ENHRY, SYGVKD. This CDR3 is built from 15 residues.